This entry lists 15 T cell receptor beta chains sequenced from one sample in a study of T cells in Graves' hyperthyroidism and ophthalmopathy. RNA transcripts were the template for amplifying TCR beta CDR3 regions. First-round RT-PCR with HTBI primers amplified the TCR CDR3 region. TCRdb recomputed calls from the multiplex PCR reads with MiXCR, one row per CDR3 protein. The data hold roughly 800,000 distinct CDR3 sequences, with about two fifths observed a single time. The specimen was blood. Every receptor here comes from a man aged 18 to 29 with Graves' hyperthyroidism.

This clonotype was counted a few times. The DNA of the CDR3 is TGTGCCAGCAGAGAGGAGGGGGGTATCCGCAATCAGCCCCAGCATTTT. It translates to CASREEGGIRNQPQHF. The chain uses TRBV6-5 and TRBJ1-5; a weak D match, TRBD1 (6 bases). Germline V gene data show CDR1 as MNHEY and CDR2 as SVGAGI. CDR3 length: 16 residues. The V gene lost 6 bases and the J gene lost 2 bases, with 17 bases spanning the gap.

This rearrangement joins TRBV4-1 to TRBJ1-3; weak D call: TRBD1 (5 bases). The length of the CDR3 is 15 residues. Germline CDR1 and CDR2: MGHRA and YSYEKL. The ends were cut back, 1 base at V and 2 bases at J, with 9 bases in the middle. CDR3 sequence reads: CASSQGGEAGNTIYF. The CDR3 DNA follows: TGCGCCAGCAGCCAAGGGGGGGAGGCTGGAAACACCATATATTTT.

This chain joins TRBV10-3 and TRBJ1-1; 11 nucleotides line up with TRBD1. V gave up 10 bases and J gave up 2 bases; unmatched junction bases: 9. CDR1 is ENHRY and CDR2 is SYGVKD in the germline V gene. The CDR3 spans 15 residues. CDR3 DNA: TGTGCCAGCAGGCGAGGGACAGGGGGAAACACTGAAGCTTTCTTT. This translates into CASRRGTGGNTEAFF.

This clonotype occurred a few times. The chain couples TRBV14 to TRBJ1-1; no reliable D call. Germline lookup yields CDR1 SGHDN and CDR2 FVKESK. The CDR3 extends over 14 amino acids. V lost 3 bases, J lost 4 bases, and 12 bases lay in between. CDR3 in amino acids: CASSHLEFSTEAFF. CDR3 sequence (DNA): TGTGCCAGCAGCCACCTGGAGTTCTCCACTGAAGCTTTCTTT.

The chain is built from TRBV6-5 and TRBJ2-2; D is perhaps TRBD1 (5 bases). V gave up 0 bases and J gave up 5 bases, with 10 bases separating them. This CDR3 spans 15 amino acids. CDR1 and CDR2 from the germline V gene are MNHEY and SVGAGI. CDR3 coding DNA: TGTGCCAGCAGTTACTCATCCAGGGTTACCGGGGAGCTGTTTTTT. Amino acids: CASSYSSRVTGELFF.

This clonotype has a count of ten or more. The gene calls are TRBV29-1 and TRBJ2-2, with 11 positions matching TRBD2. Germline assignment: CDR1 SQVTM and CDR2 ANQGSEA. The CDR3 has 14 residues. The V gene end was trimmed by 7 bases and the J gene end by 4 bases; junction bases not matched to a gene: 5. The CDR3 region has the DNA TGCAGCGCATTGGGACTAGCGGTCACCGGGGAGCTGTTTTTT. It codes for CSALGLAVTGELFF.

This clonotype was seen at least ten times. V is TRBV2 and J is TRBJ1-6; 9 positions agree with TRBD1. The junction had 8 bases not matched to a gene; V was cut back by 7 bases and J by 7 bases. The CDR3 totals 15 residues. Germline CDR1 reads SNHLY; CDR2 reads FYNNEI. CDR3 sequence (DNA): TGTGCCAGCAACACGCCCGGACAGGGGAATTCACCCCTCCACTTT. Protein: CASNTPGQGNSPLHF. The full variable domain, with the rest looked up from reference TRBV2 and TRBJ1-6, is EPEVTQTPSHQVTQMGQEVILRCVPISNHLYFYWYRQILGQKVEFLVSFYNNEISEKSEIFDDQFSVERPDGSNFTLKIRSTKLEDSAMYFCASNTPGQGNSPLHFGNGTRLTVT.

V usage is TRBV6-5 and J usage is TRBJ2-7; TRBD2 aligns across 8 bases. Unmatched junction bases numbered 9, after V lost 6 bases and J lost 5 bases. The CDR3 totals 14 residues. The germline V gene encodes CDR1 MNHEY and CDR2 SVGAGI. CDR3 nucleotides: TGTGCCAGCAGAGCGGGGGACTCGAGGCACGAGCAGTACTTC. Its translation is CASRAGDSRHEQYF.

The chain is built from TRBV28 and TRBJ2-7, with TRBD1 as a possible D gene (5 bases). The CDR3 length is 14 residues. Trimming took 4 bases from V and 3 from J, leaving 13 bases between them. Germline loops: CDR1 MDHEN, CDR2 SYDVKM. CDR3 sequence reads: CASSYRSGIYEQYF. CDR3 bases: TGTGCCAGCAGTTATAGGTCAGGGATCTACGAGCAGTACTTC. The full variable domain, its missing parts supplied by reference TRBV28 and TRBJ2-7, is DVKVTQSSRYLVKRTGEKVFLECVQDMDHENMFWYRQDPGLGLRLIYFSYDVKMKEKGDIPEGYSVSREKKERFSLILESASTNQTSMYLCASSYRSGIYEQYFGPGTRLTVT.

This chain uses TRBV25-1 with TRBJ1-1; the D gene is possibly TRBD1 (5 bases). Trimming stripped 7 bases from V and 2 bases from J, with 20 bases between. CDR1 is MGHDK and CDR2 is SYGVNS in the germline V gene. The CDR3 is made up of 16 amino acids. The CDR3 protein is CASTQGWGRENTEAFF. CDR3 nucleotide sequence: TGTGCCAGCACCCAAGGGTGGGGGAGAGAAAACACTGAAGCTTTCTTT. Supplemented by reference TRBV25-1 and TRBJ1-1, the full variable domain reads EADIYQTPRYLVIGTGKKITLECSQTMGHDKMYWYQQDPGMELHLIHYSYGVNSTEKGDLSSESTVSRIRTEHFPLTLESARPSHTSQYLCASTQGWGRENTEAFFGQGTRLTVV.

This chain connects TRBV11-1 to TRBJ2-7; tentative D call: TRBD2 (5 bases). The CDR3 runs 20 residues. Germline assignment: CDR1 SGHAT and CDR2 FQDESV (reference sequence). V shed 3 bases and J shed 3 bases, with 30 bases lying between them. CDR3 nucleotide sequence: TGTGCCAGCAGCTTGCCTAGGGAGACTTATTTCTATACGGAACACTACGAGCAGTACTTC. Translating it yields CASSLPRETYFYTEHYEQYF.

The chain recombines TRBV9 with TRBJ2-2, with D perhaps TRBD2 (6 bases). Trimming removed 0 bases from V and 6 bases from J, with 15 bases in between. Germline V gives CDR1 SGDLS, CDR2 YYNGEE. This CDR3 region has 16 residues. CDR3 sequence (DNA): TGTGCCAGCAGCGTAGCCCAGACTAGTTCGGCCGGGGAGCTGTTTTTT. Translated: CASSVAQTSSAGELFF. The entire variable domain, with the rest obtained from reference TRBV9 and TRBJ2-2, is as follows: DSGVTQTPKHLITATGQRVTLRCSPRSGDLSVYWYQQSLDQGLQFLIQYYNGEERAKGNILERFSAQQFPDLHSELNLSSLELGDSALYFCASSVAQTSSAGELFFGEGSRLTVL.

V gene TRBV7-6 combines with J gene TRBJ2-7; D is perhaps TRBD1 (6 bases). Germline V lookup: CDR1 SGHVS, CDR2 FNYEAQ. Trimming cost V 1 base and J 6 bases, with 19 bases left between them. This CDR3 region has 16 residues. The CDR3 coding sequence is TGTGCCAGCAGCTTAGTTGGGACACCTCACCTAGGCGAGCAGTACTTC. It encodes CASSLVGTPHLGEQYF.

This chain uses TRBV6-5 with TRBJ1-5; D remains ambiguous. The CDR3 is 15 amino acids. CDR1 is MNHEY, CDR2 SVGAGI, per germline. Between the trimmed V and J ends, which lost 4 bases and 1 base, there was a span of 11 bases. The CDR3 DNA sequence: TGTGCCAGCAGTTCTCAGGTGGGAAGCAATCAGCCCCAGCATTTT. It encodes CASSSQVGSNQPQHF.

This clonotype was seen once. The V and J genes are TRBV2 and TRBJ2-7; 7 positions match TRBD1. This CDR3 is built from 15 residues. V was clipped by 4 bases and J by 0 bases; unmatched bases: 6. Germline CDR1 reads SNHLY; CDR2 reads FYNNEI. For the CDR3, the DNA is TGTGCCAGCAGTGTGACAGGGCTGAACTCCTACGAGCAGTACTTC. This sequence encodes CASSVTGLNSYEQYF.